The sequence of this T cell receptor beta chain was determined in a study of cytomegalovirus exposure and HLA in healthy donors. The wider study: The Caucasian-associated ancestry cluster contained 81% of the approximately 420 genotyped donors. Notes on the study in general: Later analysis identified some 16,000 TCR beta sequences associated with HLA alleles, using a false discovery rate threshold of 0.05.

Amplification used 60 Vbeta primers and 13 Jbeta primers. Data came from immunoSEQ multiplex PCR; TCRdb stores just in-frame clones and leaves some out. The sample shows 100,000 to 150,000 clones, almost 85% of them seen only once. Donors sampled were nominally healthy, though unrecorded immune exposures were likely. This clone was recorded once. The antigen is undetermined. Source material: PBMCs. The source is a woman aged 18-35 years in good health and CMV-seronegative.

The CDR3 DNA follows: TGTGCCATCAGTGAGGCTAGCGGGGGGCCTTCCTACGAGCAGTACTTC. It codes for CAISEASGGPSYEQYF. The gene calls are TRBV10-3 and TRBJ2-5; TRBD2 matches at 11 bases. The J call may be mistaken, given a closer DNA end match to TRBJ2-7. This CDR3 has 16 residues. CDR1 and CDR2 from the germline V gene are ENHRY and SYGVKD.